Each of the 20 T cell receptor beta chains below was sequenced from the same sample in a study of vaccination and CD4 T cells after COVID-19. Researchers used the Oncomine TCR Beta short-read assay to sequence DNA from cultured CD4+ T cells. TCRdb independently ran MiXCR on the PCR reads; one entry per CDR3 protein. The table has more than 5,500 distinct CDR3 sequences, roughly 29% seen once; the top ten hold about 33%. No antigen is known for these receptors. This sample's treatment: roughly 10-day PBMC culture with coronavirus spike peptide pools or control peptides (ViraFEST assay). Gathered ahead of the COVID-19 pandemic (2011-2018) were the CD4+ T cells of the unexposed donor. The specimen was CD4+ T cells from blood, cultured in vitro. These receptors originate from a human donor in good health.

This clonotype showed up just a few times. This sequence joins TRBV30 and TRBJ1-6; the D gene is possibly TRBD1 (5 bases). Trimming took 5 bases from V and 6 from J, leaving 11 bases between them. CDR1 and CDR2 (germline): GTSNPN, SVGIG (reference sequence). CDR3 length: 13 amino acids. The CDR3 region has the DNA TGTGCCTGGGGGACCACGCCTAATTCACCCCTCCACTTT. It codes for CAWGTTPNSPLHF.

This clonotype was seen a handful of times. The rearrangement joins TRBV10-1 to TRBJ2-2; D is perhaps TRBD1 or TRBD2 (5 bases each). CDR3 size: 15 residues. Per germline, CDR1 WNHNN and CDR2 SYGVQD (reference sequence). The germline V and J ends were trimmed by 0 bases and 6 bases, with 11 bases remaining between them. The CDR3 bases are TGCGCCAGCAGTGAGTCGATCGGGGCGGCCGGGGAGCTGTTTTTT. Protein sequence: CASSESIGAAGELFF.

This clonotype was picked up a small number of times. CDR3 sequence reads: CASSLQGADGYTF. For the CDR3, the DNA is TGTGCCAGCAGTTTGCAGGGGGCCGATGGCTACACCTTC. J is TRBJ1-2 and V is TRBV27, with 8 bases that match TRBD1. The CDR3 runs 13 residues. The V segment lost 3 bases and the J segment 6 bases; nucleotides outside the gene matches: 3. CDR1 and CDR2 (germline): MNHEY, SMNVEV (reference sequence).

A few counts support this clonotype. The V call is TRBV20-1, the J call TRBJ2-1; no firm D call. The CDR3 has 13 amino acids. Germline lookup yields CDR1 DFQATT and CDR2 SNEGSKA (reference sequence). The V gene lost 6 bases and the J gene lost 6 bases, with 15 bases spanning the gap. CDR3 nucleotide sequence: TGCAGTGCAGCTCCGACACATCCCAATGAGCAGTTCTTC. The encoded protein is CSAAPTHPNEQFF.

The rearrangement links TRBV20-1 to TRBJ1-6, with D hard to call. This CDR3 contains 13 residues. Germline V gene sequence: CDR1 DFQATT, CDR2 SNEGSKA (reference sequence). The V end lost 3 bases, the J end lost 7 bases, and 10 bases lay between the germline ends. The CDR3 protein is CSASESKNSPLHF. CDR3 bases: TGCAGTGCTAGCGAATCTAAGAATTCACCCCTCCACTTT.

V is TRBV19 and J is TRBJ1-2, with TRBD1 as a possible D gene (6 bases). Trimming removed 10 bases from V and 6 bases from J, with 12 bases in between. CDR1 and CDR2 (germline): LNHDA, SQIVND (reference sequence). The CDR3 is 11 amino acids. The CDR3 DNA is TGTGCCATTAAGAGGGGGGATGGCTACACCTTC. Residues: CAIKRGDGYTF.

The CDR3: CASGRQANQPQHF. The CDR3 DNA is TGTGCTAGTGGACGACAGGCTAATCAGCCCCAGCATTTT. V gene TRBV12-5 combines with J gene TRBJ1-5, with D perhaps matching TRBD1 (6 bases). CDR1 and CDR2 (germline): LGHNT, FRNRAP. The CDR3 spans 13 residues. V gave up 6 bases and J gave up 4 bases, with 10 bases separating them.

This chain joins TRBV5-1 and TRBJ2-3; D is undetermined. Germline lookup yields CDR1 SGHRS and CDR2 YFSETQ. Trimming took 7 bases from V and 0 from J, leaving 12 bases between them. The CDR3 extends over 14 amino acids. CDR3 nucleotide sequence: TGCGCCAGCCACCGACCAAGCAGCACAGATACGCAGTATTTT. It encodes CASHRPSSTDTQYF.

The V call is TRBV24-1, the J call TRBJ2-1; 8 nucleotides line up with TRBD2. Germline V gives CDR1 KGHDR, CDR2 SFDVKD. CDR3 size: 17 residues. Losses at the gene ends were 2 bases for V and 7 bases for J; bases not matched to a gene: 12. The CDR3 DNA sequence: TGTGCCACCAGTGATTCGACCTCTGGCGGGGGGTGGAATGAGCAGTTCTTC. This encodes CATSDSTSGGGWNEQFF.

The rearrangement uses TRBV7-8 and TRBJ2-1; no firm D call. Trimming pared 2 bases from V and 7 bases from J, leaving 3 bases between. This CDR3 spans 11 amino acids. CDR1 is SGHVS and CDR2 is FQNEAQ in the germline V gene. The CDR3 reads CASSLWNEQFF. For the CDR3, the DNA is TGTGCCAGCAGCTTATGGAATGAGCAGTTCTTC.

Only a few counts were recorded for this clonotype. This sequence joins TRBV7-9 and TRBJ1-2; D is perhaps TRBD1 (5 bases). Germline loops: CDR1 SEHNR, CDR2 FQNEAQ (reference sequence). The CDR3 has 13 amino acids. V lost 1 base and J 6 bases, leaving 9 bases between the germline ends. The CDR3 nucleotides read TGTGCCAGCAGCTTAGGGGGGTGGAATGGCTACACCTTC. It translates to CASSLGGWNGYTF.

This clonotype has a handful of counts. The chain employs TRBV7-8 and TRBJ1-5, with D possibly matching TRBD1 (5 bases). The CDR3 is 14 residues long. Between the trimmed V and J ends, which lost 5 bases and 6 bases, there was a span of 14 bases. Germline CDR1 is SGHVS and CDR2 is FQNEAQ. Written as DNA, the CDR3 is TGTGCCAGCAGCCCTTCCAGGGAAGGTCAGCCCCAGCATTTT. Encoded protein: CASSPSREGQPQHF.

The chain has TRBV4-2 and TRBJ2-5; D gene ambiguous. CDR3 length: 14 amino acids. V was pared by 0 bases and J by 2 bases, with 7 bases between. From germline, CDR1 is LGHNA and CDR2 YNFKEQ. In DNA, the CDR3 is TGTGCCAGCAGCCAAGATGGCATGCAAGAGACCCAGTACTTC. Translation gives CASSQDGMQETQYF.

This sequence joins TRBV20-1 and TRBJ1-5, with TRBD1 identical over 8 bases. The CDR3 is 14 amino acids. After removal of 3 bases from V and 4 bases from J, the junction contained 5 bases not matched to a gene. CDR1 and CDR2 from the germline V gene are DFQATT and SNEGSKA (reference sequence). This chain's CDR3 is CSASLTGGNQPQHF. For the CDR3, the DNA is TGCAGTGCTAGCCTCACAGGGGGGAATCAGCCCCAGCATTTT.

V is TRBV10-1 and J is TRBJ1-1; D is unresolved. Trimming removed 2 bases at V and 5 bases at J, with 12 bases between. Germline V gene data show CDR1 as WNHNN and CDR2 as SYGVQD (reference sequence). CDR3 length: 14 residues. The CDR3 DNA is TGCGCCAGCAGTGAGCAGAAGTTGCCGACTGAAGCTTTCTTT. Its protein is CASSEQKLPTEAFF.

This clonotype has just a few counts. The J gene is TRBJ1-2, the V gene TRBV4-2; no reliable D call. The length of the CDR3 is 13 residues. Between the trimmed V and J ends, which lost 1 base and 6 bases, there was a span of 9 bases. The germline gives CDR1 LGHNA, CDR2 YNFKEQ. CDR3 in DNA: TGTGCCAGCAGCCAAGTGGGGAGGGATGGCTACACCTTC. Translated, it gives CASSQVGRDGYTF.

This clonotype was counted between two and nine times. The chain links TRBV27 to TRBJ2-5, with D perhaps matching TRBD1 (5 bases). CDR3 length: 12 residues. The germline CDR1 and CDR2 sequences are MNHEY and SMNVEV (reference sequence). V was pared by 9 bases and J by 7 bases, with 15 bases between. The CDR3: CASETRTGTQYF. As DNA, the CDR3 is TGTGCCAGTGAAACCCGAACAGGGACCCAGTACTTC.

The J gene is TRBJ1-2, the V gene TRBV29-1, with D possibly matching TRBD1 (6 bases). V shed 7 bases and J shed 6 bases, with 18 bases lying between them. The germline gives CDR1 SQVTM, CDR2 ANQGSEA. The CDR3 is 13 residues long. For the CDR3, the DNA is TGCAGCGACCGGGTAGGGGGTGGAGATGGCTACACCTTC. This encodes CSDRVGGGDGYTF.

This clonotype qualifies as hyperexpanded. J is TRBJ1-2 and V is TRBV20-1, with unresolved D. The V gene's germline CDR1 is DFQATT and CDR2 SNEGSKA (reference sequence). The length of the CDR3 is 13 residues. The V end lost 1 base, the J end lost 0 bases, and 6 bases lay between the germline ends. Written as DNA, the CDR3 is TGCAGTGCTAGAGTAGCCACTAACTATGGCTACACCTTC. It translates to CSARVATNYGYTF.

The rearrangement uses TRBV9 and TRBJ1-6, with unresolved D. V dropped 4 bases and J dropped 0 bases, with 5 bases sitting between them. The germline CDR1 and CDR2 sequences are SGDLS and YYNGEE. The CDR3 totals 14 residues. The CDR3 here is CASSLSSYNSPLHF. CDR3 nucleotide sequence: TGTGCCAGCAGCTTGAGCTCCTATAATTCACCCCTCCACTTT.